The rows below give T cell receptor beta chains drawn from one sample of a study of blood T cells in healthy people across ages. From the 5' RACE reads, TCRdb called clonotypes with MiXCR, one entry per CDR3 protein. The sample contains 1.5 million to 2 million distinct CDR3 sequences, roughly 27% of which appear only once. The sequencing sample was made of blood. The receptors stem from a woman aged 30 to 39 in good health. Both conserved end residues are part of each CDR3. Each record gives: J gene, D gene, clone size, V gene, CDR3 protein, CDR3 DNA. D genes are given only for firm matches. Size values are once, few and many counts, or a class for expanded clones, and some rows have none.

TRBJ2-1 | - | - | TRBV11-2 | CASSTPTGVSGEQFF | TGTGCCAGCAGCACCCCTACGGGAGTATCGGGGGAGCAGTTCTTC
TRBJ2-2 | - | once | TRBV9 | CASSVGESTGELFF | TGTGCCAGCAGCGTAGGGGAAAGCACCGGGGAGCTGTTTTTT
TRBJ1-1 | - | many | TRBV7-6 | CASSLGGGLNTEAFF | TGTGCCAGCAGCTTAGGCGGGGGGTTAAACACTGAAGCTTTCTTT
TRBJ2-7 | TRBD1 | - | TRBV12-3/TRBV12-4 | CASSPPDRVYEQYF | TGTGCCAGCAGTCCACCCGACAGGGTCTACGAGCAGTACTTC
TRBJ1-1 | - | - | TRBV29-1 | CSVERGPGGRKAFF | TGCAGCGTTGAACGAGGTCCCGGGGGAAGAAAAGCTTTCTTT
TRBJ1-6 | - | - | TRBV2 | CASSEGLRDAYNSPLHF | TGTGCCAGCAGTGAAGGCTTGAGAGACGCCTATAATTCACCCCTCCACTTT
TRBJ1-5 | - | - | TRBV2 | CASGSTVSNQPQHF | TGTGCCAGCGGATCCACGGTTAGCAATCAGCCCCAGCATTTT
TRBJ1-6 | - | few | TRBV5-1 | CASSLEGGANLSHF | TGCGCCAGCAGCTTGGAAGGGGGAGCTAATCTCTCCCACTTT
TRBJ1-5 | TRBD1 | many | TRBV4-3 | CASSQNRGGQPQHF | TGCGCCAGCAGCCAAAACAGGGGAGGCCAGCCCCAGCATTTT
TRBJ2-1 | TRBD2 | - | TRBV11-2 | CASSLGSSGIYSEQFF | TGTGCCAGCAGCTTAGGGTCTAGCGGGATCTACAGTGAGCAGTTCTTC
TRBJ2-2 | - | - | TRBV12-3/TRBV12-4 | CASNRGAGTGELFF | TGTGCCAGCAATCGCGGGGCCGGCACCGGGGAGCTGTTTTTT
TRBJ2-5 | - | - | TRBV12-3/TRBV12-4 | CASGIRQKETQYF | TGTGCCAGCGGAATTAGACAGAAAGAGACCCAGTACTTC
TRBJ2-7 | TRBD1 | - | TRBV20-1 | CNARAKDRVYEQYF | TGCAATGCTAGAGCGAAGGACAGGGTCTACGAGCAGTACTTC
TRBJ1-1 | TRBD1 | few | TRBV7-9 | CASSLKSTGGRAFF | TGTGCCAGCAGCCTCAAGTCGACAGGGGGCAGAGCTTTCTTT
TRBJ2-3 | - | - | TRBV11-2 | CASSFSLSTDTQYF | TGTGCCAGCAGCTTCTCACTATCCACAGATACGCAGTATTTT
TRBJ1-2 | - | few | TRBV7-9 | CASSHVGGEGGYTF | TGTGCCAGCAGCCACGTTGGAGGGGAAGGAGGCTACACCTTC
TRBJ2-1 | TRBD2 | many | TRBV7-2 | CASRQAGGPRNEQFF | TGTGCCAGCAGGCAAGCGGGGGGGCCGCGGAATGAGCAGTTCTTC
TRBJ1-6 | - | few | TRBV6-5 | CASSYSAAKSSYNSPLHF | TGTGCCAGCAGTTACTCCGCGGCAAAAAGCTCCTATAATTCACCCCTCCACTTT
TRBJ1-1 | TRBD1 | - | TRBV4-3 | CASSQALTGNNQEAFF | TGCGCCAGCAGCCAGGCCCTGACAGGGAACAATCAGGAAGCTTTCTTT
TRBJ2-1 | - | many | TRBV20-1 | CSLSDPYNEQFF | TGCAGTCTCTCAGACCCCTACAATGAGCAGTTCTTC
TRBJ2-7 | - | few | TRBV7-3 | CASSGGNDYEQYF | TGTGCCAGCAGCGGGGGTAACGACTACGAGCAGTACTTC
TRBJ2-1 | - | many | TRBV10-3 | CAIASAWHNEQFF | TGTGCCATCGCCTCGGCCTGGCACAATGAGCAGTTCTTC
TRBJ1-3 | TRBD1 | - | TRBV5-1 | CASSGGQGAIYF | TGCGCCAGCAGCGGGGGACAGGGAGCCATATATTTT
TRBJ2-1 | TRBD1 | few | TRBV20-1 | CSARSGTGENNEQFF | TGCAGTGCTAGGTCCGGGACAGGGGAGAACAATGAGCAGTTCTTC
TRBJ2-5 | - | - | TRBV10-3 | CAISGGTQRDNEQYF | TGTGCCATCAGTGGGGGCACTCAACGGGATAATGAGCAGTACTTC
TRBJ2-1 | TRBD2 | many | TRBV10-3 | CAISDRTSGSSEQFF | TGTGCCATCAGTGACCGGACTAGCGGGAGTAGTGAGCAGTTCTTC
TRBJ2-2 | - | - | TRBV7-9 | CASSRIGELFF | TGTGCCAGCAGTCGGATCGGGGAGCTGTTTTTT
TRBJ1-1 | TRBD1 | - | TRBV28 | CASSQTGARTEAFF | TGTGCCAGCAGCCAAACAGGGGCGCGCACTGAAGCTTTCTTT
TRBJ1-1 | - | few | TRBV10-3 | CAISEGLRGAFF | TGTGCCATCAGTGAGGGGCTCAGGGGAGCTTTCTTT
TRBJ2-7 | - | few | TRBV10-3 | CAISDRMAYEQYF | TGTGCCATCAGTGACAGAATGGCCTACGAGCAGTACTTC
TRBJ2-5 | - | - | TRBV7-3 | CASSQGAGGDTTQYF | TGTGCCAGCAGCCAAGGGGCGGGTGGGGATACGACCCAGTACTTC
TRBJ2-1 | TRBD1 | - | TRBV27 | CASSLGSAGGRREQFF | TGTGCCAGCAGTTTGGGTAGTGCAGGGGGCCGTCGGGAGCAGTTCTTC
TRBJ2-5 | - | - | TRBV7-9 | CASSNLGGPQGTQYF | TGTGCCAGCAGCAACCTTGGGGGGCCCCAAGGGACCCAGTACTTC
TRBJ1-2 | TRBD1 | many | TRBV6-5 | CASSRLTGGGYGYTF | TGTGCCAGCAGTCGACTTACAGGGGGCGGCTATGGCTACACCTTC
TRBJ2-7 | - | - | TRBV7-6 | CASSLALASQSNEQYF | TGTGCCAGCAGCTTAGCGTTGGCTTCGCAATCGAACGAGCAGTACTTC
TRBJ2-3 | - | - | TRBV5-1 | CASSYRNSASDTQYF | TGCGCCAGCAGCTACCGCAATTCGGCGTCAGATACGCAGTATTTT
TRBJ1-2 | - | - | TRBV28 | CATREDYGYTF | TGTGCCACCCGGGAAGACTATGGCTACACCTTC
TRBJ1-2 | - | - | TRBV3-1 | CASSQEEDYGYTF | TGTGCCAGCAGCCAAGAAGAAGACTATGGCTACACCTTC
TRBJ1-4 | TRBD1 | - | TRBV5-1 | CASSEGTAATNEKLFF | TGCGCCAGCAGTGAAGGGACAGCCGCAACTAATGAAAAACTGTTTTTT
TRBJ2-2 | TRBD1 | - | TRBV3-1 | CASSSTQGAGGELFF | TGTGCCAGCAGCTCGACTCAGGGGGCAGGCGGGGAGCTGTTTTTT
TRBJ2-1 | - | few | TRBV2 | CASSEISGGYNEQFF | TGTGCCAGCAGTGAGATCAGCGGTGGTTACAATGAGCAGTTCTTC
TRBJ2-1 | TRBD2 | - | TRBV19 | CASSIAGYGGNNEQFF | TGTGCCAGTAGTATAGCCGGTTACGGGGGGAACAATGAGCAGTTCTTC
TRBJ2-6 | - | many | TRBV6-5 | CASSSRFSGANVLTF | TGTGCCAGCAGTTCTAGGTTCTCTGGGGCTAACGTCCTGACTTTC
TRBJ1-2 | - | few | TRBV16 | CASSQGQSNYGYTF | TGTGCCAGCAGCCAAGGACAGTCTAACTATGGCTACACCTTC
TRBJ2-7 | - | few | TRBV6-2/TRBV6-3 | CASSYHPVSEQYF | TGTGCCAGCAGTTACCACCCCGTCTCCGAGCAGTACTTC
TRBJ1-5 | TRBD1 | few | TRBV29-1 | CSVVFAGGEGNQPQHF | TGCAGCGTTGTATTCGCAGGGGGCGAGGGCAATCAGCCCCAGCATTTT
TRBJ2-6 | - | many | TRBV20-1 | CSALGPSPVLTF | TGCAGTGCCCTGGGTCCTTCCCCCGTCCTGACTTTC
TRBJ2-5 | TRBD2 | - | TRBV3-1 | CASSQRGLVKETQYF | TGTGCCAGCAGCCAACGGGGACTAGTGAAAGAGACCCAGTACTTC
TRBJ2-1 | TRBD2 | many | TRBV4-1 | CASSQGVWGGQYNEQFF | TGCGCCAGCAGCCAAGGGGTTTGGGGAGGGCAATACAATGAGCAGTTCTTC
TRBJ1-4 | - | once | TRBV15 | CATSNGVLEKLFF | TGTGCCACCAGCAATGGGGTGCTTGAAAAACTGTTTTTT
TRBJ2-7 | - | - | TRBV6-2/TRBV6-3 | CASSLGTRAALSYEQYF | TGTGCCAGCAGTTTGGGGACGAGGGCAGCACTCTCCTACGAGCAGTACTTC
TRBJ2-2 | TRBD2 | - | TRBV28 | CATRAGFTGELFF | TGTGCCACGAGAGCGGGATTCACCGGGGAGCTGTTTTTT
TRBJ2-4 | - | - | TRBV7-2 | CASSGIRDSKNIQYF | TGTGCCAGCAGCGGGATCAGGGATTCCAAAAACATTCAGTACTTC
TRBJ2-1 | - | few | TRBV7-2 | CASSLPDQVQFF | TGTGCCAGCAGCTTGCCAGACCAGGTGCAGTTCTTC
TRBJ1-2 | TRBD1 | - | TRBV20-1 | CSAPDRVYGYTF | TGCAGTGCTCCCGACAGGGTTTATGGCTACACCTTC
TRBJ1-4 | - | few | TRBV20-1 | CSATRGGDNEKLFF | TGCAGTGCCACCCGAGGGGGGGACAATGAAAAACTGTTTTTT
TRBJ2-1 | TRBD2 | many | TRBV6-5 | CASSYSTSDSNEQFF | TGTGCCAGCAGTTACTCCACTAGCGACAGCAATGAGCAGTTCTTC